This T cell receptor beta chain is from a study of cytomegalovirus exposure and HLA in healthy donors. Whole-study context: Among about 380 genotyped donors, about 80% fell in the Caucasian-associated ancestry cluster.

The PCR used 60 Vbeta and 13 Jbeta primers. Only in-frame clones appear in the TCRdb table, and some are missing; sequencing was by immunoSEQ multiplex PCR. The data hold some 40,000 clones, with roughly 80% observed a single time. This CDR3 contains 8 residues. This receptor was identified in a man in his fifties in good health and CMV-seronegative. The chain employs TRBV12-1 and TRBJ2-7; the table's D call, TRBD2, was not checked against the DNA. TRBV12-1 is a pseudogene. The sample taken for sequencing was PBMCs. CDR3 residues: CASSPRYF. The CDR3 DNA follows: TGTGCCAGCAGCCCCCGGTACTTC.